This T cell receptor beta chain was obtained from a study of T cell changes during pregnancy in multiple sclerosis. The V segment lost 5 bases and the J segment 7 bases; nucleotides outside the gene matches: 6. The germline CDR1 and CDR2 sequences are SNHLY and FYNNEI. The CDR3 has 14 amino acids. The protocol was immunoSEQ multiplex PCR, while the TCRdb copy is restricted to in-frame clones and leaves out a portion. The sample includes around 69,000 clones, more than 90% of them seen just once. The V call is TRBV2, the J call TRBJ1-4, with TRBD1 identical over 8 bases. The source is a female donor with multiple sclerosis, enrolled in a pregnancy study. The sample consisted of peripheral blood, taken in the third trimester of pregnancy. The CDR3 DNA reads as TGTGCCAGCAGTTCACAGGGGGGCGGTGAAAAACTGTTTTTT. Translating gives CASSSQGGGEKLFF.